This T cell receptor beta chain was sequenced in a study of blood T cell repertoires in COVID-19. Study summary: In each case, the material was cDNA or gDNA derived from T cells, B-cell-depleted T cells, or PBMCs.

Original analysis: Counts of nucleated cells, estimated from reference gene primer amplification, were obtained. The repertoire was sequenced with immunoSEQ multiplex PCR; TCRdb's copy has only in-frame clones and lacks some. The DNA was the basis for D and trimming; V, J and clone size are from that table. This sample has about 64,000 clones, with around 85% found just once. V was trimmed by 2 bases and J by 8 bases, leaving 11 bases between them. Germline values: CDR1 LNHDA, CDR2 SQIVND (reference sequence). The CDR3 runs to 13 residues. The sequenced material came from peripheral blood. V gene TRBV19 combines with J gene TRBJ2-3; D perhaps matches TRBD2 (5 bases). This TCR was recovered from a man aged 35 to 55 with acute or convalescent COVID-19. CDR3 coding DNA: TGTGCCAGTAGTATACCGGGGAGAGGTACGCAGTATTTT. Translated, it gives CASSIPGRGTQYF.